The next 21 T cell receptor beta chains were all read from a single sample in a study of T cells in localized non-small cell lung cancer. TCRdb's copy holds only in-frame clones and misses some; the assay was immunoSEQ multiplex PCR. Of roughly 30,000 clones detected, 75% to 95% appear once; the ten largest clones hold about 28%. This material consisted of peripheral blood, taken before any cancer treatment. Every receptor here comes from a female donor over 55 with stage I lung adenocarcinoma.

The chain carries TRBV6-4 and TRBJ2-6; D gene uncertain. V shed 3 bases and J shed 0 bases, with 3 bases lying between them. This CDR3 is built from 14 residues. The germline V gene has CDR1 MRHNA and CDR2 SNTAGT. The CDR3 DNA sequence: TGTGCCAGCAGTGAGGGCTCTGGGGCCAACGTCCTGACTTTC. It translates to CASSEGSGANVLTF.

This clone was found once. V and J are TRBV6-6 and TRBJ2-4, with 14 bases lining up with TRBD2. The CDR3 has 15 amino acids. With V trimmed by 6 bases and J by 4 bases, 2 bases remained unmatched. The germline V gene has CDR1 MNHNY and CDR2 SVGAGI (reference sequence). Here the CDR3 reads CASRRLAGGKNIQYF. CDR3 nucleotides: TGTGCCAGCAGAAGACTAGCGGGGGGGAAAAACATTCAGTACTTC.

This rearrangement joins TRBV7-8 to TRBJ2-7; D is undetermined. This CDR3 is built from 14 residues. The germline V gene has CDR1 SGHVS and CDR2 FQNEAQ. Trimming shortened V by 5 bases and J by 3 bases, and 14 bases separated the two germline ends. The CDR3 DNA is TGTGCCAGCAGCCTATTAGCACACCACTACGAGCAGTACTTC. Amino acid sequence: CASSLLAHHYEQYF.

The chain has TRBV4-1 and TRBJ2-1; TRBD2 aligns across 15 bases. Germline V gene lookup returns CDR1 MGHRA and CDR2 YSYEKL. Trimming at V came to 4 bases and at J to 4 bases, leaving 2 bases not matched to a gene. The CDR3 loop spans 16 amino acids. For the CDR3, the DNA is TGCGCCAGCAGCCGTGGACTAGCGGGAGGGTACAATGAGCAGTTCTTC. Protein sequence: CASSRGLAGGYNEQFF.

The V and J genes are TRBV19 and TRBJ2-2; TRBD1 agrees at 8 bases. The V and J ends lost 4 bases and 0 bases, in that order; junction bases with no gene match: 7. CDR3 size: 17 residues. The germline CDR1 and CDR2 sequences are LNHDA and SQIVND (reference sequence). In DNA, the CDR3 is TGTGCCAGTAGTAGAAGAAGGGACAGGTCGAACACCGGGGAGCTGTTTTTT. Encoded protein: CASSRRRDRSNTGELFF.

The V and J genes are TRBV29-1 and TRBJ2-5; TRBD1 agrees at 12 bases. CDR3 length: 14 residues. V lost 8 bases to trimming and J lost 5 bases; unmatched junction nucleotides: 9. CDR1 SQVTM and CDR2 ANQGSEA come from the germline V gene. CDR3 in amino acids: CSSWGDRGLETQYF. The CDR3 bases are TGCAGCTCATGGGGGGACAGGGGGCTGGAGACCCAGTACTTC.

The CDR3 DNA sequence: TGTGCCAGCAGCGTAGGTCGCGGGAGTGAAAAACTGTTTTTT. Its translation: CASSVGRGSEKLFF. The gene calls are TRBV9 and TRBJ1-4; D unclear. Germline V CDR1 and CDR2: SGDLS, YYNGEE. Trimming stripped 0 bases from V and 7 bases from J, with 10 bases between. CDR3 size: 14 residues. Full variable domain (rest looked up from reference TRBV9 and TRBJ1-4): DSGVTQTPKHLITATGQRVTLRCSPRSGDLSVYWYQQSLDQGLQFLIQYYNGEERAKGNILERFSAQQFPDLHSELNLSSLELGDSALYFCASSVGRGSEKLFFGSGTQLSVL.

This clone was counted only a few times. The V and J genes are TRBV11-2 and TRBJ2-7; D remains unclear. V was trimmed by 1 base and J by 4 bases, leaving 14 bases between them. Germline V gene lookup returns CDR1 SGHAT and CDR2 FQNNGV. This CDR3 has 15 residues. CDR3: CASSLGRAMGYEQYF. CDR3 coding DNA: TGTGCCAGCAGCTTAGGTAGGGCCATGGGATACGAGCAGTACTTC.

The chain uses TRBV2 and TRBJ1-5; D is unclear. CDR1 and CDR2 (germline): SNHLY, FYNNEI. V dropped 4 bases and J dropped 1 base, with 8 bases sitting between them. The CDR3 extends over 14 amino acids. The CDR3 region is CASSAGPSNQPQHF. Written as DNA, the CDR3 is TGTGCCAGCAGTGCCGGGCCGAGCAATCAGCCCCAGCATTTT.

V gene TRBV6-5 combines with J gene TRBJ1-1; unclear D gene. Between the trimmed V and J ends, which lost 4 bases and 5 bases, there was a span of 17 bases. This CDR3 comprises 15 residues. The V gene's germline CDR1 is MNHEY and CDR2 SVGAGI. CDR3 sequence (DNA): TGTGCCAGCAGTTCCCACCGGCGGGGTAGGACTGAAGCTTTCTTT. The encoded protein is CASSSHRRGRTEAFF.

The chain couples TRBV5-4 to TRBJ2-5; TRBD1 aligns across 7 bases. The CDR3 contains 14 residues. Trimming at V came to 0 bases and at J to 2 bases, leaving 1 base not matched to a gene. Germline CDR1 and CDR2: SGHNT and YYREEE (reference sequence). The CDR3 loop reads CASSLGQGQETQYF. The CDR3 region has the DNA TGTGCCAGCAGCTTGGGACAGGGTCAAGAGACCCAGTACTTC.

The CDR3 DNA is TGTGCCAGCAGCCTCCCCTGGGGGACTAGCGGGAGGTGGCAAGAGACCCAGTACTTC. Translated, it gives CASSLPWGTSGRWQETQYF. This chain joins TRBV14 and TRBJ2-5; TRBD2 agrees at 15 bases. The germline CDR1 and CDR2 sequences are SGHDN and FVKESK. The CDR3 runs to 19 residues. V shed 4 bases, J shed 2 bases, and the junction held 11 bases outside the gene matches.

The rearrangement uses TRBV2 and TRBJ2-1, with 8 bases matching TRBD1. CDR1 is SNHLY and CDR2 is FYNNEI in the germline V gene. The CDR3 has 13 amino acids. J gave up 4 bases and V 7 bases, and 3 bases lay outside the gene matches. CDR3 protein: CASNRDRYNEQFF. CDR3 nucleotides: TGTGCCAGCAACCGGGACAGGTACAATGAGCAGTTCTTC.

The genes are TRBV7-9 and TRBJ1-1; a weak D match, TRBD1 (6 bases). This CDR3 comprises 14 residues. The V gene lost 3 bases and the J gene lost 1 base, with 9 bases spanning the gap. CDR1 SEHNR and CDR2 FQNEAQ come from the germline V gene (reference sequence). CDR3 protein: CASSLGQTNTEAFF. The CDR3 DNA is TGTGCCAGCAGCTTGGGACAAACGAACACTGAAGCTTTCTTT.

The chain uses TRBV5-1 and TRBJ2-5; D possibly corresponds to TRBD2 (6 bases). The V gene lost 6 bases and the J gene lost 4 bases, with 19 bases spanning the gap. In germline, CDR1 is SGHRS, CDR2 YFSETQ. The CDR3 has 15 amino acids. The CDR3 protein is CASTVVAGFGETQYF. The CDR3 bases are TGCGCCAGCACCGTCGTCGCGGGATTTGGAGAGACCCAGTACTTC. Full variable domain (remainder filled in from reference TRBV5-1 and TRBJ2-5): KAGVTQTPRYLIKTRGQQVTLSCSPISGHRSVSWYQQTPGQGLQFLFEYFSETQRNKGNFPGRFSGRQFSNSRSEMNVSTLELGDSALYLCASTVVAGFGETQYFGPGTRLLVL.

This clone has a handful of counts. The chain combines TRBV9 with TRBJ2-1; 7 bases match TRBD2. The CDR3 is 15 residues long. V was clipped by 1 base and J by 1 base; unmatched bases: 2. Germline assignment: CDR1 SGDLS and CDR2 YYNGEE. CDR3 in amino acids: CASSVSSGSYNEQFF. The CDR3 DNA is TGTGCCAGCAGCGTATCTAGCGGTTCCTACAATGAGCAGTTCTTC.

The CDR3 region has the DNA TGTGCCAGCAGCGCCAGGGCCACTAATGAAAAACTGTTTTTT. It yields the protein CASSARATNEKLFF. V is TRBV5-4 and J is TRBJ1-4; TRBD1 is a possible D gene (5 bases). The germline V gene encodes CDR1 SGHNT and CDR2 YYREEE (reference sequence). CDR3 length equals 14 residues. The germline V and J ends were trimmed by 4 bases and 2 bases, with 9 bases remaining between them.

The gene calls are TRBV20-1 and TRBJ2-5; the D is unclear. CDR1 DFQATT and CDR2 SNEGSKA come from the germline V gene (reference sequence). The CDR3 loop spans 11 amino acids. Deletions cut 6 bases from V and 5 bases from J, with 10 bases between. In nucleotides, the CDR3 is TGCAGTGCCACCGTTAAGGAGACCCAGTACTTC. This gives the protein CSATVKETQYF.

The V call is TRBV18, the J call TRBJ2-1; tentatively, D is TRBD2 (6 bases). This CDR3 contains 13 residues. Trimming cost V 4 bases and J 3 bases, with 7 bases left between them. Germline CDR1 KGHSH, CDR2 LQKENI. DNA for the CDR3: TGTGCCAGCTCACGCGGGAACTACAATGAGCAGTTCTTC. Translating gives CASSRGNYNEQFF.

The rearrangement links TRBV11-2 to TRBJ2-7; no definite D call. Germline V lookup: CDR1 SGHAT, CDR2 FQNNGV. CDR3 length: 15 residues. Deletions cut 5 bases from V and 4 bases from J, with 18 bases between. The CDR3 spells CASSRSQITGYEQYF. The CDR3 region has the DNA TGTGCCAGCAGCCGCAGTCAGATTACCGGGTACGAGCAGTACTTC. The whole variable domain, filled in from reference TRBV11-2 and TRBJ2-7, reads EAGVAQSPRYKIIEKRQSVAFWCNPISGHATLYWYQQILGQGPKLLIQFQNNGVVDDSQLPKDRFSAERLKGVDSTLKIQPAKLEDSAVYLCASSRSQITGYEQYFGPGTRLTVT.

The V call is TRBV7-9, the J call TRBJ2-5; 9 bases are shared with TRBD1. Germline-derived CDR1 and CDR2 are SEHNR and FQNEAQ (reference sequence). CDR3 length: 15 residues. Germline trimming cut 1 base from V and 4 bases from J; bases unmatched to any gene: 4. Here the CDR3 reads CASSLGGQGTETQYF. DNA of the CDR3: TGTGCCAGCAGCTTAGGAGGACAGGGGACAGAGACCCAGTACTTC.